Below, 20 T cell receptor beta chains from the same sample are listed, as sequenced in a study of shared clonotypes between healthy human individuals. Generated by immunoSEQ multiplex PCR, the TCRdb table keeps only in-frame clones and is missing some. The data hold roughly 2,000,000 clones, with around 96% observed a single time. Naive CD8 cells lacked CD45RO, underwent positive selection for CCR7 and left out terminally differentiated effector memory CD45RA+ cells. Sequencing was carried out using naive CD8+ T cells sorted from blood. The receptors come from a man aged 18 to 29 in good health.

The rearrangement joins TRBV28 to TRBJ2-7, with a weak D call TRBD1 (5 bases). Germline V gives CDR1 MDHEN, CDR2 SYDVKM. V gave up 4 bases and J gave up 4 bases, with 11 bases separating them. The length of the CDR3 is 13 residues. The DNA of the CDR3 is TGTGCCAGCAGTTGGTCAGGGTATTACGAGCAGTACTTC. It yields the protein CASSWSGYYEQYF. Together with reference TRBV28 and TRBJ2-7, the CDR3 gives the full variable domain: DVKVTQSSRYLVKRTGEKVFLECVQDMDHENMFWYRQDPGLGLRLIYFSYDVKMKEKGDIPEGYSVSREKKERFSLILESASTNQTSMYLCASSWSGYYEQYFGPGTRLTVT.

This clone turned up a few times. This CDR3 is CAAESALLYYGYTF. The CDR3 DNA reads TGTGCCGCCGAGTCCGCCCTTCTCTACTATGGCTACACCTTC. The chain recombines TRBV30 with TRBJ1-2, with D unclear. The CDR3 is made up of 14 amino acids. V lost 8 bases to trimming and J lost 3 bases, with 19 bases between them. Germline V gene sequence: CDR1 GTSNPN, CDR2 SVGIG (reference sequence).

Points on this clone: Other DNA sequences in this sample translate to the same CDR3. The J gene is TRBJ2-7, the V gene TRBV2, with a tentative D call TRBD1 (5 bases). Per germline, CDR1 SNHLY and CDR2 FYNNEI. This CDR3 is 13 amino acids long. Trimming cost V 5 bases and J 1 base, with 9 bases left between them. CDR3 in amino acids: CASSTRVSYEQYF. CDR3 DNA: TGTGCCAGCAGTACCAGGGTTTCCTACGAGCAGTACTTC.

The CDR3 sequence: CASSPRGGATYEQYF. CDR3 DNA sequence: TGTGCCAGCAGCCCTCGGGGGGGCGCTACCTACGAGCAGTACTTC. This chain connects TRBV7-9 to TRBJ2-7; 8 bases fit TRBD2. This CDR3 has 15 amino acids. With 5 bases clipped from V and 2 bases from J, the junction kept 8 bases outside the gene matches. Germline V gene sequence: CDR1 SEHNR, CDR2 FQNEAQ (reference sequence).

The chain joins TRBV27 to TRBJ1-6; D might be TRBD1 (5 bases). The CDR3 extends over 15 amino acids. Germline assignment: CDR1 MNHEY and CDR2 SMNVEV (reference sequence). Trimming removed 0 bases from V and 8 bases from J, with 11 bases in between. CDR3 in DNA: TGTGCCAGCAGTTTATCGTCTGGGGGGGATTCACCCCTCCACTTT. This encodes CASSLSSGGDSPLHF.

This clone showed up just once. The rearrangement links TRBV7-9 to TRBJ1-3; D perhaps matches TRBD1 (6 bases). Germline CDR1 SEHNR, CDR2 FQNEAQ (reference sequence). CDR3 length: 18 residues. V was shortened by 4 bases and J by 0 bases, with 19 bases between the two germline ends. The chain's CDR3 is CASSSPRDKFNSGNTIYF. DNA of the CDR3: TGTGCCAGCAGCTCTCCCCGGGACAAGTTCAACTCTGGAAACACCATATATTTT. Drawing the rest from reference TRBV7-9 and TRBJ1-3, the complete variable domain is DTGVSQNPRHKITKRGQNVTFRCDPISEHNRLYWYRQTLGQGPEFLTYFQNEAQLEKSRLLSDRFSAERPKGSFSTLEIQRTEQGDSAMYLCASSSPRDKFNSGNTIYFGEGSWLTVV.

The rearrangement joins TRBV7-9 to TRBJ1-2, with TRBD1 matching 9 bases. Trimming took 5 bases from V and 6 from J; bases not matched to a gene: 4. Germline lookup yields CDR1 SEHNR and CDR2 FQNEAQ (reference sequence). CDR3 length equals 13 residues. In DNA, the CDR3 is TGTGCCAGCAGCATAAGGACAGGGGATGGCTACACCTTC. Amino acids: CASSIRTGDGYTF.

The J gene is TRBJ1-4, the V gene TRBV7-2; weak D call: TRBD1 (6 bases). The CDR3 is 17 amino acids. Germline V gene lookup returns CDR1 SGHTA and CDR2 FQGNSA. Trimming took 2 bases from V and 0 from J, leaving 13 bases between them. CDR3 bases: TGTGCCAGCAGCTTAAGGGGAACAGGGCCAACTAATGAAAAACTGTTTTTT. Amino acid sequence: CASSLRGTGPTNEKLFF. Variable domain in full (rest from reference TRBV7-2 and TRBJ1-4): GAGVSQSPSNKVTEKGKDVELRCDPISGHTALYWYRQSLGQGLEFLIYFQGNSAPDKSGLPSDRFSAERTGGSVSTLTIQRTQQEDSAVYLCASSLRGTGPTNEKLFFGSGTQLSVL.

Note on this clone: Other DNA sequences in this specimen translate into the identical CDR3. The chain joins TRBV11-2 to TRBJ2-7; no clear D. Trimming removed 1 base at V and 4 bases at J, with 8 bases between. Germline V gene data show CDR1 as SGHAT and CDR2 as FQNNGV. CDR3 length: 13 residues. The CDR3 region has the DNA TGTGCCAGCAGCTTAGGCGGTCTTTACGAGCAGTACTTC. It is translated as CASSLGGLYEQYF.

This clone was recorded once. J is TRBJ2-1 and V is TRBV5-1, with 8 positions matching TRBD2. Unmatched junction bases numbered 11, after V lost 6 bases and J lost 6 bases. The CDR3 is made up of 15 amino acids. Germline CDR1 reads SGHRS; CDR2 reads YFSETQ. The CDR3, as DNA: TGCGCCAGCACGGGAGCGGGAGAGCTCGGCAATGAGCAGTTCTTC. Translation gives CASTGAGELGNEQFF.

The rearrangement uses TRBV7-2 and TRBJ2-7; 10 bases map to TRBD2. The CDR3 covers 17 residues. After removal of 3 bases from V and 4 bases from J, the junction contained 12 bases not matched to a gene. CDR1 SGHTA and CDR2 FQGNSA come from the germline V gene. CDR3 in DNA: TGTGCCAGCAGCTTGTCTGGTCTAGCGGGAGAAGGGTACGAGCAGTACTTC. Protein product: CASSLSGLAGEGYEQYF.

This CDR3 is CASSQGPIQETQYF. The DNA for the CDR3 is TGTGCCAGCAGCCAGGGACCGATCCAAGAGACCCAGTACTTC. The chain is built from TRBV27 and TRBJ2-5; D is possibly TRBD1 or TRBD2 (5 bases each). This CDR3 region has 14 residues. Germline CDR1 is MNHEY and CDR2 is SMNVEV (reference sequence). Deletions cut 6 bases from V and 1 base from J, with 12 bases between.

This clone was seen once. At the DNA level, this CDR3 is encoded by other sequences in the same sample as well. This chain uses TRBV29-1 with TRBJ2-7; the match to TRBD1 covers 7 bases. This CDR3 comprises 12 residues. Looked up from germline, CDR1 is SQVTM and CDR2 is ANQGSEA. V was clipped by 6 bases and J by 2 bases; unmatched bases: 4. The CDR3 here is CSVSTGPYEQYF. CDR3 bases: TGCAGCGTGTCGACAGGGCCCTACGAGCAGTACTTC.

To note about this clone: The sample holds other DNA sequences that translate to the same CDR3. The rearrangement uses TRBV6-5 and TRBJ2-7; D gene ambiguous. Per germline, CDR1 MNHEY and CDR2 SVGAGI. Trimming removed 0 bases from V and 0 bases from J, with 9 bases in between. The CDR3 spans 15 residues. The CDR3 DNA follows: TGTGCCAGCAGTTACTCGTCGTCGAGCTCCTACGAGCAGTACTTC. Translated: CASSYSSSSSYEQYF.

J is TRBJ1-6 and V is TRBV7-3, with no clear D. The CDR3 contains 16 residues. V was shortened by 2 bases and J by 7 bases, with 15 bases between the two germline ends. CDR1 is SGHTA and CDR2 is FQGTGA in the germline V gene. The CDR3 protein is CASSLEPPRRNSPLHF. DNA for the CDR3: TGTGCCAGCAGCTTAGAGCCCCCACGTCGGAATTCACCCCTCCACTTT.

This sequence joins TRBV27 and TRBJ1-6; a possible D gene is TRBD1 (6 bases). This CDR3 has 14 residues. Trimming cost V 4 bases and J 10 bases, with 14 bases left between them. Per the germline V gene, CDR1 is MNHEY and CDR2 is SMNVEV (reference sequence). The CDR3 sequence is CASSSRGGVSPLHF. CDR3 coding DNA: TGTGCCAGCAGTTCAAGGGGGGGTGTGTCACCCCTCCACTTT.

The chain recombines TRBV5-6 with TRBJ1-3, with a weak D call TRBD1 (5 bases). Trimming took 0 bases from V and 3 from J, leaving 7 bases between them. CDR1 and CDR2 from the germline V gene are SGHDT and YYEEEE. This CDR3 contains 14 residues. The CDR3 loop reads CASSLADSGNTIYF. CDR3 bases: TGTGCCAGCAGCTTGGCCGACAGTGGAAACACCATATATTTT.

The V call is TRBV15, the J call TRBJ1-2; D remains unclear. The CDR3 sequence is 13 residues long. From germline, CDR1 is LNHNV and CDR2 YYDKDF (reference sequence). V shed 0 bases and J shed 9 bases, with 11 bases lying between them. The CDR3 DNA follows: TGTGCCACCAGCAGAGATCGGGTCTCGAGCTACACCTTC. Protein sequence: CATSRDRVSSYTF.

The rearrangement joins TRBV27 to TRBJ2-7; no clear D gene. Trimming cost V 5 bases and J 3 bases, with 11 bases left between them. CDR1 MNHEY and CDR2 SMNVEV come from the germline V gene (reference sequence). The CDR3 consists of 13 residues. The DNA of the CDR3 is TGTGCCAGCAGTCAAAGAGCCAGCTACGAGCAGTACTTC. Amino acids: CASSQRASYEQYF.

The chain recombines TRBV29-1 with TRBJ1-2, with a possible D match to TRBD1 (6 bases). CDR3 length: 12 amino acids. With 6 bases removed from V and 4 bases from J, the gap between germline ends came to 12 bases. Per germline, CDR1 SQVTM and CDR2 ANQGSEA. The CDR3 DNA reads TGCAGCGTGGAACAGGGATTCTATGGCTACACCTTC. Translating gives CSVEQGFYGYTF.